This is a list of T cell receptor beta chains from one sample in a study of CD8+ T cells in alopecia areata. Assay used: immunoSEQ multiplex PCR; TCRdb lists only in-frame clones, some missing. The data show about 19,000 clones, approximately 60% seen once. Specimen: CD4+ Tregs sorted from blood. All receptors derive from a human donor with alopecia areata. The CDR3 runs from the conserved cysteine through the conserved F or W. A D gene is named only where the DNA matches it firmly. A clone size is listed for some rows: how often the clone was seen (once, few, many), or a class if it is expanded.

>TRBJ1-4|-|-|TRBV28
TGTGCCACTTCTTTCCCTTACCCAGAAAAACTGTTTTTT
CATSFPYPEKLFF
>TRBJ2-7|-|TRBD1|TRBV29-1
TGCAGCGTTGAGTCGGGACAGGGGTTCGACGAGCAGTACTTC
CSVESGQGFDEQYF
>TRBJ1-1|-|-|TRBV7-8
TGTGCCAGCAGCTTAGGAGGGGACACTGAAGCTTTCTTT
CASSLGGDTEAFF
>TRBJ2-4|-|-|TRBV28
TGTGCCAGCCAGACGAACCTGGCCAAAAACATTCAGTACTTC
CASQTNLAKNIQYF
>TRBJ2-1|-|TRBD1|TRBV7-9
TGTGCCAGCAGCCTCCCAGACAGGGTGGAGTTCTTC
CASSLPDRVEFF
>TRBJ2-6|few|-|TRBV28
TGTGCCAGCAGTTCTTCAGGGACCGGGGCCAACGTCCTGACTTTC
CASSSSGTGANVLTF
>TRBJ2-6|few|-|TRBV11-2
TGTGCCAGCAGCCGAGGTGGGGCCAACGTCCTGACTTTC
CASSRGGANVLTF
>TRBJ2-3|few|TRBD2|TRBV7-2
TGTGCCAGCAGCACGGGACTAGCGGGCCCCACAGATACGCAGTATTTT
CASSTGLAGPTDTQYF
>TRBJ2-1|-|TRBD2|TRBV7-8
TGTGCCAGCAGCCGTGGGACTAGCGGGGGGGTCGGTGAGCAGTTCTTC
CASSRGTSGGVGEQFF
>TRBJ2-2|-|TRBD1|TRBV7-9
TGTGCCAGCAGCTCGACAGGGGAGAACACCGGGGAGCTGTTTTTT
CASSSTGENTGELFF
>TRBJ2-1|-|TRBD2|TRBV10-1
TGCGCCAGCAGCGCTAGCGGGGGGGGTTACAATGAGCAGTTCTTC
CASSASGGGYNEQFF
>TRBJ2-3|-|TRBD2|TRBV29-1
TGCAGCGTTTGGGGGGGACTAGCGGGCAGCACAGATACGCAGTATTTT
CSVWGGLAGSTDTQYF
>TRBJ2-5|-|-|TRBV6-5
TGTGCCAGCAGAAGCGGCACGGTGGCCCAGTACTTC
CASRSGTVAQYF
>TRBJ1-2|few|TRBD1|TRBV29-1
TGCAGCGTTGGACAGGGTACTAGGGTCTATGGCTACACCTTC
CSVGQGTRVYGYTF
>TRBJ2-1|-|TRBD2|TRBV7-9
TGTGCCAGCAGCGCGCGCTCCCGGACTAGCCCCTCCTACAATGAGCAGTTCTTC
CASSARSRTSPSYNEQFF
>TRBJ2-7|-|TRBD1|TRBV14
TGTGCCAGCAGCCAAGGCCCCCACCGACAGGGGATGTACTTC
CASSQGPHRQGMYF
>TRBJ2-7|-|-|TRBV29-1
TGCAGCGTTGAAGGGTCCAGGGTCCCCTACGAGCAGTACTTC
CSVEGSRVPYEQYF
>TRBJ1-1|-|-|TRBV28
TGTGCCAGCAGTTTAGGGTACACTGAAGCTTTCTTT
CASSLGYTEAFF
>TRBJ1-2|-|-|TRBV6-1
TGTGCCAGCAGTGCCTTACAGATTAACTATGGCTACACCTTC
CASSALQINYGYTF
>TRBJ2-5|-|TRBD2|TRBV30
TGTGCCTGGAGTGTCTCCCTGGCCGGGGGGGAGACCCAGTACTTC
CAWSVSLAGGETQYF
>TRBJ2-7|medium-sized|-|TRBV19
TGTGCCAGTAGTGACAGTGCCGGGGACGAGCAGTACTTC
CASSDSAGDEQYF
>TRBJ1-5|-|-|TRBV2
TGTGCCAGCAGCTTCGGGGACCCCAAACTCAATCAGCCCCAGCATTTT
CASSFGDPKLNQPQHF
>TRBJ1-5|-|-|TRBV7-2
TGTGCCAGCAGCTTAATGGTCGGGCAGCCCCAGCATTTT
CASSLMVGQPQHF
>TRBJ1-1|-|-|TRBV29-1
TGCAGCGTTGCCGTAGTGAACACTGAAGCTTTCTTT
CSVAVVNTEAFF
>TRBJ1-5|-|-|TRBV5-1
TGCGCCAGCAGCTTGGGGGTCTCGGTAGATGAGCCCCAGCATTTT
CASSLGVSVDEPQHF
>TRBJ2-1|once|-|TRBV6-1
TGTGCCAGCACTCCCACCGCCTACAATGAGCAGTTCTTC
CASTPTAYNEQFF
>TRBJ2-1|-|-|TRBV28
TGTGCCAGCAGTCCACTCGGCGGGGTCAATGAGCAGTTCTTC
CASSPLGGVNEQFF
>TRBJ2-7|-|-|TRBV5-1
TGCGCCAGCAGTTCGGAACGGGGTAACGAGCAGTACTTC
CASSSERGNEQYF
>TRBJ1-5|-|-|TRBV2
TGTGCCAGCAGGATGGGACACGGTAATCAGCCCCAGCATTTT
CASRMGHGNQPQHF
>TRBJ2-3|-|-|TRBV14
TGTGCCAGCAGCCAAGATAGGAGGTGGGGCGTGTATACGCAGTATTTT
CASSQDRRWGVYTQYF
>TRBJ2-4|-|-|TRBV28
TGTGCCAGCAGTCCTAAAAGGCAGGCGGCCTGGGACAAAAACATTCAGTACTTC
CASSPKRQAAWDKNIQYF
>TRBJ1-1|-|-|TRBV18
TGTGCCAGCTCACCAGGGTCCGCTGAAGCTTTCTTT
CASSPGSAEAFF
>TRBJ2-5|-|TRBD1|TRBV7-3
TGTGCCAGCAGCTCTGGACAGGGGAGGATGGAGACCCAGTACTTC
CASSSGQGRMETQYF
>TRBJ1-6|-|-|TRBV6-6
TGTGCCAGCAGCTTAGGGCGTGATTCACCCCTCCACTTT
CASSLGRDSPLHF
>TRBJ2-7|few|TRBD2|TRBV28
TGTGCCAGCAGTTTAGGGGGTAGCGGGGCGCAGGCCTACGTGGAGCAGTACTTC
CASSLGGSGAQAYVEQYF
>TRBJ2-5|few|-|TRBV2
TGTGCCAGCAGGGCAGGGTCGGAGACCCAGTACTTC
CASRAGSETQYF
>TRBJ2-7|once|TRBD2|TRBV27
TGTGCCAGCAGTAGAGGGACTAGCGGGACACCCTACGAGCAGTACTTC
CASSRGTSGTPYEQYF
>TRBJ2-7|-|-|TRBV7-2
TGTGCCAGCAGCACATTTGCGGCCAACGAGCAGTACTTC
CASSTFAANEQYF
>TRBJ2-2|-|-|TRBV4-3
TGCGCCAGCAGCCAAGATACGGTCACCGGGGAGCTGTTTTTT
CASSQDTVTGELFF
>TRBJ2-1|-|TRBD2|TRBV28
TGTGCCAGCAGTCCGCCCTGGGGCCGTCGTGAAGCGGGAGGGGTCTACAATGAGCAGTTCTTC
CASSPPWGRREAGGVYNEQFF
>TRBJ1-2|few|TRBD1|TRBV4-2
TGTGCCAGCAGCCCGGGACAGGGGAGCGTCTATGGCTACACCTTC
CASSPGQGSVYGYTF
>TRBJ2-2|-|-|TRBV18
TGTGCCAGCTCACGAATGGCAGCGCGGGCCGGGGAGCTGTTTTTT
CASSRMAARAGELFF
>TRBJ2-2|-|TRBD2|TRBV5-1
TGCGCCAGCAGCTCGGGACTAGCGGGGGCTGGCGGGGAGCTGTTTTTT
CASSSGLAGAGGELFF
>TRBJ2-7|-|TRBD2|TRBV2
TGTGCCAGCAGTGGGGGACTAGCGGGGGGCGGAAGGTACGAGCAGTACTTC
CASSGGLAGGGRYEQYF
>TRBJ2-3|-|-|TRBV19
TGTGCCAGCACGGACCTTAGCACAGATACGCAGTATTTT
CASTDLSTDTQYF
>TRBJ1-4|-|-|TRBV2
TGTGCCAGCAATTTGGGACCTGAAAAACTGTTTTTT
CASNLGPEKLFF
>TRBJ1-1|few|-|TRBV29-1
TGCAGCGTTCTGTCAGCCCAGAACGCTGAAGCTTTCTTT
CSVLSAQNAEAFF
>TRBJ2-2|once|TRBD2|TRBV7-2
TGTGCCAGCAGCTTAGTAGCGGGAAGGTCCGGGGAGCTGTTTTTT
CASSLVAGRSGELFF
>TRBJ2-2|-|-|TRBV19
TGTGCCAGTAGTGCGGACCAGCGGGCCGGGGAGCTGTTTTTT
CASSADQRAGELFF
>TRBJ1-5|-|TRBD1|TRBV30
TGTGCCTGGAGTTCGGGGACAGGGCCCCATCAGCCCCAGCATTTT
CAWSSGTGPHQPQHF
>TRBJ1-1|few|-|TRBV29-1
TGCAGCGTTAGGGTTAACACTGAAGCTTTCTTT
CSVRVNTEAFF
>TRBJ1-1|-|-|TRBV5-1
TGCGCCAGCTCCACCTACAACACGAACACTGAAGCTTTCTTT
CASSTYNTNTEAFF